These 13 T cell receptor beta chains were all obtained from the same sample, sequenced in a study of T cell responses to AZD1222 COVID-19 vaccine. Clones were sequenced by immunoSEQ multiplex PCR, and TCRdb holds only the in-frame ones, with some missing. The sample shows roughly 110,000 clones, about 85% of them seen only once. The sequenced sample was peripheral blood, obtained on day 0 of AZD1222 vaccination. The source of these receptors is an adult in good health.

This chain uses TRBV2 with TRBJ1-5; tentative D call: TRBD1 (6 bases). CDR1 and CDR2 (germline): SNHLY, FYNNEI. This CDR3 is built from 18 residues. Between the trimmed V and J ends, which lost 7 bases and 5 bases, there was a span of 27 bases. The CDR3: CASTPRQGLLAEDQPQHF. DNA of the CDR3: TGTGCCAGCACTCCCCGGCAGGGGCTCCTGGCAGAGGATCAGCCCCAGCATTTT.

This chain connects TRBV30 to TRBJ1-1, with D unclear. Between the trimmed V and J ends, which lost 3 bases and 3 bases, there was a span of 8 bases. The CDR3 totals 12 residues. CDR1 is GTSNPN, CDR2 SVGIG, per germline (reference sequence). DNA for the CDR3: TGTGCCTGGAGCTTTAGCTACACTGAAGCTTTCTTT. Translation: CAWSFSYTEAFF.

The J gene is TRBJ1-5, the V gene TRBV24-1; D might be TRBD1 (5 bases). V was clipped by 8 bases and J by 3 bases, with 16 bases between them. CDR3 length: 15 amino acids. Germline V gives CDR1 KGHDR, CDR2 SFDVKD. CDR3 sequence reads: CATTYNRDLNQPQHF. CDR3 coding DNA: TGTGCCACCACCTACAACCGGGACCTCAATCAGCCCCAGCATTTT.

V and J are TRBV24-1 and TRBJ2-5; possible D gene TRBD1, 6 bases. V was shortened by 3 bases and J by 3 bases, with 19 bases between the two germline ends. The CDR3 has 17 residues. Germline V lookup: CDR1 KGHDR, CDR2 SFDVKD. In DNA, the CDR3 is TGTGCCACCAGTGATCCCCGGGACATCTACTTTGAAGAGACCCAGTACTTC. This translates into CATSDPRDIYFEETQYF.

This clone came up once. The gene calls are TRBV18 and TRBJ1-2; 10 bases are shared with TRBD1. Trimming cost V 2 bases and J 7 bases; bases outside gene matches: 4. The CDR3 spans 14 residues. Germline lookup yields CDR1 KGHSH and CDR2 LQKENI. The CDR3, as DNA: TGTGCCAGCTCACCAGGGGACAGGGGATTTGGCTACACCTTC. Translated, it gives CASSPGDRGFGYTF.

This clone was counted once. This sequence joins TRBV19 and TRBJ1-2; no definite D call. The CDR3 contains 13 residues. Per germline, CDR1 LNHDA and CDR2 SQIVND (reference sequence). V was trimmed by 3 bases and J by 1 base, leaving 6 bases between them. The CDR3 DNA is TGTGCCAGTAGTATGACGATTAACTATGGCTACACCTTC. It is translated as CASSMTINYGYTF.

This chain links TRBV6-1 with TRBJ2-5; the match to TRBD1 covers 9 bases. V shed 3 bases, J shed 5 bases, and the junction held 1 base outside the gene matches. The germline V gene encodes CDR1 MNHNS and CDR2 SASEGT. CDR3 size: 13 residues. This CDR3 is CASSEDRGETQYF. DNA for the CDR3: TGTGCCAGCAGTGAGGACAGGGGCGAGACCCAGTACTTC.

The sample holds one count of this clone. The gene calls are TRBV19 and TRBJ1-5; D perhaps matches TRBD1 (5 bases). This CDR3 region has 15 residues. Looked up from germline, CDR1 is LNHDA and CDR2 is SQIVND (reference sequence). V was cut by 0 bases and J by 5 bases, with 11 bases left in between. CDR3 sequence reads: CASSIDSRQHQPQHF. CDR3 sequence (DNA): TGTGCCAGTAGTATAGATTCCCGACAGCATCAGCCCCAGCATTTT.

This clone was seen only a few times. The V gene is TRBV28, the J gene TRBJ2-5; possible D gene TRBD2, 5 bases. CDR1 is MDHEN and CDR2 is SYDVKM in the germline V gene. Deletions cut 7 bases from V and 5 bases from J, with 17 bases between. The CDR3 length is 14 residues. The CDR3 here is CASTSLAGRETQYF. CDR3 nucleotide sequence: TGTGCCAGCACTAGCCTAGCAGGACGGGAGACCCAGTACTTC.

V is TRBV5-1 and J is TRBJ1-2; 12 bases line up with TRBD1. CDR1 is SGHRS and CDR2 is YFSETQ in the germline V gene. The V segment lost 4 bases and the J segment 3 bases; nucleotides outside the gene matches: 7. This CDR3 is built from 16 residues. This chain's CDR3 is CASSPGTGGEDYGYTF. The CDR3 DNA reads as TGCGCCAGCAGCCCAGGGACAGGGGGCGAGGACTATGGCTACACCTTC.

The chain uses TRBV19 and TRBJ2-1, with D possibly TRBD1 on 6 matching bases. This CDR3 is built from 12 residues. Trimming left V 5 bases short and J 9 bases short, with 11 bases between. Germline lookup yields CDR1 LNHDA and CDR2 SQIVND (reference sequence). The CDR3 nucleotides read TGTGCCAGTAGTGTATACAGGGCTGAGCAGTTCTTC. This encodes CASSVYRAEQFF. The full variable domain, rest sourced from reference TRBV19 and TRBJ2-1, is DGGITQSPKYLFRKEGQNVTLSCEQNLNHDAMYWYRQDPGQGLRLIYYSQIVNDFQKGDIAEGYSVSREKKESFPLTVTSAQKNPTAFYLCASSVYRAEQFFGPGTRLTVL.

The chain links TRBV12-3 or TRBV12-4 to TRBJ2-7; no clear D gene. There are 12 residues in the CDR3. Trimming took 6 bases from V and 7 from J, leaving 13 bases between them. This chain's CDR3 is CASSPTPSEQYF. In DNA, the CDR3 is TGTGCCAGCAGCCCCACCCCCAGTGAGCAGTACTTC.

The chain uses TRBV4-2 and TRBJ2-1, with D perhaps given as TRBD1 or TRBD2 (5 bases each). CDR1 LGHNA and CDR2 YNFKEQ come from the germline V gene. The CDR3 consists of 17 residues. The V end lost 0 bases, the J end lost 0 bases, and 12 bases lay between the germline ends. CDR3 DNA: TGTGCCAGCAGCCAAGAAACCGACGGGGCCTCCTACAATGAGCAGTTCTTC. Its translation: CASSQETDGASYNEQFF.